The rows below give T cell receptor beta chains drawn from one sample of a study of cytomegalovirus exposure and HLA in healthy donors. TCRdb keeps only in-frame clones here, not all; method: immunoSEQ multiplex PCR. The data hold about 340,000 clones, with roughly 89% observed a single time. Source material: PBMCs. These receptors came from a woman aged 18-35 years in good health and CMV-seronegative. Each CDR3 is given with its conserved first and last residue. D genes are given only for firm matches. Clone size appears in some rows only: once, few, many, or a class for an expanded clone.

j_call v_call d_call clone_size cdr3_nt cdr3_aa
TRBJ2-7 TRBV15 TRBD2 NA TGTGCCACCTCCCCGACACCCGGGAGGGCCGAGGGCACCTACGAGCAGTACTTC CATSPTPGRAEGTYEQYF
TRBJ2-3 TRBV28 TRBD2 NA TGTGCCAGCACCCCCGACCTAGCGGGAGAGAATACGCAGTATTTT CASTPDLAGENTQYF
TRBJ2-1 TRBV7-8 NA NA TGTGCCAGCAGCCCGGGACTGGGTAACAATGAGCAGTTCTTC CASSPGLGNNEQFF
TRBJ1-2 TRBV7-9 TRBD1 once TGTGCCAGCAGCCCTGATCGAGGGGGCGTCGATGGCTACACCTTC CASSPDRGGVDGYTF
TRBJ1-1 TRBV7-2 NA NA TGTGCCAGCAGCTCCTATACGGGTTACGCTGAAGCTTTCTTT CASSSYTGYAEAFF
TRBJ2-7 TRBV2 TRBD2 once TGTGCCAGCAGTGAAGTTGTTTTAGCGGGAACAGTTTCCTACGAGCAGTACTTC CASSEVVLAGTVSYEQYF
TRBJ2-5 TRBV15 NA NA TGTGCCACCAGCAGAGATCATTCCCCAGGGCACACGAAGACCCAGTACTTC CATSRDHSPGHTKTQYF
TRBJ1-4 TRBV9 TRBD1 NA TGTGCCAGCAGCGAGACCGGGACAGGGGTACATGAAAAACTGTTTTTT CASSETGTGVHEKLFF
TRBJ2-1 TRBV9 TRBD2 NA TGTGCCAGCAGCGCCCGGGGGCCGTCCGTGACTAGCGGTTACAATGAGCAGTTCTTC CASSARGPSVTSGYNEQFF
TRBJ2-7 TRBV7-6 TRBD2 few TGTGCCAGCAGCTTATCGGTGGCGGGAGAGCCCTACGAGCAGTACTTC CASSLSVAGEPYEQYF
TRBJ2-7 TRBV7-2 NA NA TGTGCCAGCAGCTTCCAGGCGGGGGCGGCGTACGAGCAGTACTTC CASSFQAGAAYEQYF
TRBJ2-5 TRBV18 NA NA TGTGCCAGCTCCCCGAATCGGGACTCCCAAGAGACCCAGTACTTC CASSPNRDSQETQYF
TRBJ2-7 TRBV9 NA NA TGTGCCAGCAGCGTAGGGACTACCTACGAGCAGTACTTC CASSVGTTYEQYF
TRBJ2-5 TRBV2 NA NA TGTGCCAGCAGCAATACCCACAGGGACGCCATGTACCAAGAGACCCAGTACTTC CASSNTHRDAMYQETQYF
TRBJ1-2 TRBV4-3 NA NA TGCGCCAGCAGCCCTCACTGGGAGGACTCATATGGCTACACCTTC CASSPHWEDSYGYTF
TRBJ1-5 TRBV5-6 NA NA TGTGCCAGCAGCTACTACGGAGACCCTTTCAATCAGCCCCAGCATTTT CASSYYGDPFNQPQHF
TRBJ1-1 TRBV27 TRBD1 once TGTGCCAGCAGTGTTAGTGGGACAGCCAACACTGAAGCTTTCTTT CASSVSGTANTEAFF
TRBJ2-1 TRBV7-3 TRBD2 once TGTGCCAGCAGCTCTAGCGGGATCAATGAGCAGTTCTTC CASSSSGINEQFF
TRBJ2-7 TRBV29-1 NA NA TGCAGCGCAGGAGGAGGGGACTCCTACGAGCAGTACTTC CSAGGGDSYEQYF
TRBJ1-1 TRBV2 TRBD1 NA TGTGCCAGCAGTGGAAGCCGGGACAGGGATTTGGAAACTGAAGCTTTCTTT CASSGSRDRDLETEAFF
TRBJ2-3 TRBV28 TRBD2 NA TGTGCCAGCAGCTTAACGGGACTATCTACGGATACGCAGTATTTT CASSLTGLSTDTQYF
TRBJ2-1 TRBV27 TRBD1 NA TGTGCCAGCAGTTTCTCTGGGACAGGGGAACCGAATGAGCAGTTCTTC CASSFSGTGEPNEQFF
TRBJ2-7 TRBV28 TRBD1 NA TGTGCCAGCAGTCGTCCCGGGACAGGATCCAACTCCTACGAGCAGTACTTC CASSRPGTGSNSYEQYF
TRBJ1-4 TRBV5-6 NA NA TGTGCCAGCAGGAGAGCAGGAACCGATAATGAAAAACTGTTTTTT CASRRAGTDNEKLFF
TRBJ2-1 TRBV13 TRBD2 NA TGTGCCAGCAGCACCCTGACTAGCGAGATCTACAATGAGCAGTTCTTC CASSTLTSEIYNEQFF
TRBJ2-3 TRBV10-3 NA once TGTGCCATCAGTGAGCCACCTTTCCGGTCAGATACGCAGTATTTT CAISEPPFRSDTQYF
TRBJ2-1 TRBV7-9 NA NA TGTGCCAGCAGCGATGTAGCGGCCCCGGCGTACAATGAGCAGTTCTTC CASSDVAAPAYNEQFF
TRBJ2-7 TRBV7-6 TRBD1 NA TGTGCCAGCAGCCCTCGACAGGGGACAGGCGAGCAGTACTTC CASSPRQGTGEQYF
TRBJ1-1 TRBV9 NA NA TGTGCCAGCAGCGTAGTTCAGGCGAACACTGAAGCTTTCTTT CASSVVQANTEAFF
TRBJ2-3 TRBV11-2 NA NA TGTGCCAGCAGCTTAACAGGGAGCACAGATACGCAGTATTTT CASSLTGSTDTQYF
TRBJ2-7 TRBV7-6 TRBD2 NA TGTGCCAGCAGCCGAACTAGCGACTACGAGCAGTACTTC CASSRTSDYEQYF
TRBJ1-1 TRBV29-1 NA once TGCAGCGCCGACAGAGGCACTGAAGCTTTCTTT CSADRGTEAFF
TRBJ1-5 TRBV7-9 TRBD1 NA TGTGCCAGCAGCCGGGGACAGGGGAGCAATCAGCCCCAGCATTTT CASSRGQGSNQPQHF
TRBJ2-1 TRBV5-4 TRBD2 NA TGTGCCAGCAGCACCCGACTAGCGGGGGGGAGGAGTGAGCAGTTCTTC CASSTRLAGGRSEQFF
TRBJ2-7 TRBV6-5 TRBD1 NA TGTGCCAGCAGTTACTCGAAACAGGGGGCCACCTACGAGCAGTACTTC CASSYSKQGATYEQYF
TRBJ2-2 TRBV6-5 TRBD1 once TGTGCCAGCAGTTACGACAGGGCGACCGGGGAGCTGTTTTTT CASSYDRATGELFF
TRBJ2-1 TRBV2 TRBD2 NA TGTGCCAGCGGTCTAGCGGGAGGTGAGCAGTTCTTC CASGLAGGEQFF
TRBJ2-2 TRBV9 NA NA TGTGCCAGCAGCTTTAGCTGGGTTGCCCGGGAGCTGTTTTTT CASSFSWVARELFF
TRBJ2-5 TRBV29-1 NA NA TGCAGCGCCAGACAAGAGACCCAGTACTTC CSARQETQYF
TRBJ1-5 TRBV4-3 NA NA TGCGCCAGCAGCCAAGAAGCAGGGAACAATCAGCCCCAGCATTTT CASSQEAGNNQPQHF